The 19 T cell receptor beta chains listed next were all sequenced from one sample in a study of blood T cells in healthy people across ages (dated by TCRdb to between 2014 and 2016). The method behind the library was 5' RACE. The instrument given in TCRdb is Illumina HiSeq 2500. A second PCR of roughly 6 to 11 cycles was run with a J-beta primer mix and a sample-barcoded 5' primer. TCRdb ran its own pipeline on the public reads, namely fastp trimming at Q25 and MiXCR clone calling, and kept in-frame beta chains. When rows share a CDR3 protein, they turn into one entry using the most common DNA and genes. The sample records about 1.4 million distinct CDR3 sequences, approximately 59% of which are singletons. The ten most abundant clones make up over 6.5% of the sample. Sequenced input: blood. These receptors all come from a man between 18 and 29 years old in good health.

CDR3 in amino acids: CASMVQNTEAFF. CDR3 in DNA: TGTGCCAGCATGGTGCAGAACACTGAAGCTTTCTTT. The chain recombines TRBV6-1 with TRBJ1-1; D is ambiguous. V lost 7 bases and J lost 1, with 7 bases in between. Germline-derived CDR1 and CDR2 are MNHNS and SASEGT. There are 12 residues in the CDR3.

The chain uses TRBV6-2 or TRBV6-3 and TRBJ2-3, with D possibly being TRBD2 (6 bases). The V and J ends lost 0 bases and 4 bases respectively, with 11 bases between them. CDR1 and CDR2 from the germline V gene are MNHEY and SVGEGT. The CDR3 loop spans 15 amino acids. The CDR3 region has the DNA TGTGCCAGCAGTTACTCGAAGAGACTAGCAGATACGCAGTATTTT. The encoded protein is CASSYSKRLADTQYF.

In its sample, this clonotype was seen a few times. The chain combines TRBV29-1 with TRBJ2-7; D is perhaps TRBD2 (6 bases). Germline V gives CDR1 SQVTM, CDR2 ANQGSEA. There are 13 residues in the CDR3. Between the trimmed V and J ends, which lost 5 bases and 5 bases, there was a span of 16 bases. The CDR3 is CSVYIGGAHEQYF. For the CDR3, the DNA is TGCAGCGTTTATATCGGGGGAGCACACGAGCAGTACTTC.

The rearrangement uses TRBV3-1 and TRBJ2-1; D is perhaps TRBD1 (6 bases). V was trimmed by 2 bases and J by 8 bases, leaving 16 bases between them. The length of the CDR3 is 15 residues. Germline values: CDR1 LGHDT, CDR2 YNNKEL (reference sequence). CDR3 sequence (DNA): TGTGCCAGCAGCCAAAGGCAGGGGATAGTCGATGAGCAGTTCTTC. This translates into CASSQRQGIVDEQFF.

This chain's CDR3 is CASSKLGVQGTNTEAFF. The CDR3 DNA follows: TGTGCCAGCAGCAAATTAGGCGTTCAGGGTACAAACACTGAAGCTTTCTTT. The chain joins TRBV21-1 to TRBJ1-1. TRBV21-1 is a pseudogene. The CDR3 sequence is 17 residues long.

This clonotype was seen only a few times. The CDR3 region has the DNA TGCGCCAGCAGCTTGGGGGCTCTGGATGAGCAGTTCTTC. This codes for CASSLGALDEQFF. The rearrangement uses TRBV5-1 and TRBJ2-1; D call uncertain. Per germline, CDR1 SGHRS and CDR2 YFSETQ. The CDR3 is 13 residues long. The V gene lost 0 bases and the J gene lost 8 bases, with 9 bases spanning the gap.

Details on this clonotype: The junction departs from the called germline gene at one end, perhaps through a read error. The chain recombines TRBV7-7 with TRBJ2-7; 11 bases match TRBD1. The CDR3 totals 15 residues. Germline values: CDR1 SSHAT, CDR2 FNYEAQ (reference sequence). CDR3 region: CASSRGQGANYEQYF. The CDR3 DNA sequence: TGTGCTAGCAGCCGCGGACAGGGGGCGAACTACGAGCAGTACTTC.

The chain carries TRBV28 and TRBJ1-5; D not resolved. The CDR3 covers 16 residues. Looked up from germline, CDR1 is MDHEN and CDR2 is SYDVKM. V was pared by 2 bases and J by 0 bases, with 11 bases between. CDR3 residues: CASSLPLGNSNQPQHF. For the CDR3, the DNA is TGTGCCAGCAGTTTACCGCTAGGGAATAGCAATCAGCCCCAGCATTTT.

Here the CDR3 DNA reads TGTGCCAGCAGGCGGGACCCCTATGGCTACACCTTC. Translated, it gives CASRRDPYGYTF. The rearrangement joins TRBV6-5 to TRBJ1-2; tentative D call: TRBD1 (5 bases). The CDR3 sequence is 12 residues long. Per germline, CDR1 MNHEY and CDR2 SVGAGI. V shed 6 bases and J shed 4 bases, with 9 bases lying between them.

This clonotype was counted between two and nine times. The CDR3 loop is CASSQEAATDTQYF. CDR3 DNA: TGCGCCAGCAGCCAAGAGGCAGCTACAGATACGCAGTATTTT. The genes are TRBV4-3 and TRBJ2-3, with D unresolved. Trimming removed 0 bases from V and 3 bases from J, with 7 bases in between. This CDR3 comprises 14 residues. The germline V gene has CDR1 LGHNA and CDR2 YSLEER.

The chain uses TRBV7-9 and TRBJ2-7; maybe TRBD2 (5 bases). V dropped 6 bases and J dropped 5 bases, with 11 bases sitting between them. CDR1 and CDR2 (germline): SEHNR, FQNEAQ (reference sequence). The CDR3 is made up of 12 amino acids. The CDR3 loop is CASRNGADEQYF. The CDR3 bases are TGTGCCAGCAGAAACGGAGCGGACGAGCAGTACTTC.

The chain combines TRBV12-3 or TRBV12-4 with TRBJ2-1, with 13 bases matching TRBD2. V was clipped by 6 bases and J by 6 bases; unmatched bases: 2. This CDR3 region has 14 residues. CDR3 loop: CASRGLAGPNEQFF. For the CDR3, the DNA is TGTGCCAGCAGGGGACTAGCGGGACCCAATGAGCAGTTCTTC.

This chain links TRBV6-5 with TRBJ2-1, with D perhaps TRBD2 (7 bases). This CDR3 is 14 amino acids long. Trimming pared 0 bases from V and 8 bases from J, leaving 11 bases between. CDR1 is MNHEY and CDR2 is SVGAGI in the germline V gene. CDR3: CASSYSGGGYEQFF. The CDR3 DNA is TGTGCCAGCAGTTACTCAGGGGGGGGATATGAGCAGTTCTTC.

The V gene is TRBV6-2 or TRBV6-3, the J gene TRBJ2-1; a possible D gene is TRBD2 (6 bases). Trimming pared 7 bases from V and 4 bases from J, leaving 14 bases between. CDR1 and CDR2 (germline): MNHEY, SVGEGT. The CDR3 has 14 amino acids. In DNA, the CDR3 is TGTGCCAGCATCATGAGACTAGGATACAATGAGCAGTTCTTC. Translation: CASIMRLGYNEQFF.

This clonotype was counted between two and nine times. The CDR3 DNA follows: TGTGCCAGCAGCGCCAGTTCCAACGTCCTGACTTTC. Protein product: CASSASSNVLTF. The rearrangement links TRBV7-8 to TRBJ2-6; no clear D. Trimming left V 5 bases short and J 8 bases short, with 7 bases between. The CDR3 length is 12 residues. The germline V gene has CDR1 SGHVS and CDR2 FQNEAQ. The whole variable domain, remainder taken from reference TRBV7-8 and TRBJ2-6, is GAGVSQSPRYKVAKRGQDVALRCDPISGHVSLFWYQQALGQGPEFLTYFQNEAQLDKSGLPSDRFFAERPEGSVSTLKIQRTQQEDSAVYLCASSASSNVLTFGAGSRLTVL.

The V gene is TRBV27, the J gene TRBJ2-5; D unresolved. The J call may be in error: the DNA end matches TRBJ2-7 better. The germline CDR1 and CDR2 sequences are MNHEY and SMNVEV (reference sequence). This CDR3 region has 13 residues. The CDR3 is CASSPFVGYEQYF. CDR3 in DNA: TGTGCCAGCAGTCCCTTCGTAGGCTACGAGCAGTACTTC.

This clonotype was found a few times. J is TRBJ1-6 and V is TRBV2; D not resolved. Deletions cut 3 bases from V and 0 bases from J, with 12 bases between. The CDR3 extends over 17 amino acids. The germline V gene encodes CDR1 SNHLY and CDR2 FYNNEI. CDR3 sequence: CASSDRYPGSYNSPLHF. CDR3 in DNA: TGTGCCAGCAGTGATCGATACCCCGGCTCCTATAATTCACCCCTCCACTTT.

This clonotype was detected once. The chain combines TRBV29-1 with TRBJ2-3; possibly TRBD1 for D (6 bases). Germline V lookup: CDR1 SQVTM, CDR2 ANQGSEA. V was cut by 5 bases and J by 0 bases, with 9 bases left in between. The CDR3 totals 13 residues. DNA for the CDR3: TGCAGCGTTATGGACAGTAGCACAGATACGCAGTATTTT. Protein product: CSVMDSSTDTQYF.

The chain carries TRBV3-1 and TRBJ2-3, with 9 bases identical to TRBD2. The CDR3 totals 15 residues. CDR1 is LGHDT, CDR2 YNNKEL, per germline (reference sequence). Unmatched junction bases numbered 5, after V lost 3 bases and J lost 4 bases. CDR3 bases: TGTGCCAGCAGCCATCCTAGCGGGATGTCAGATACGCAGTATTTT. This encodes CASSHPSGMSDTQYF.